These T cell receptor beta chains were read from a single sample in a study of blood T cell repertoires in COVID-19. Sequencing was performed with immunoSEQ multiplex PCR; in TCRdb, only in-frame clones are kept and a portion is missing. This table holds 300,000 to 350,000 clones, 87% found once. The sequencing sample was made of PBMCs or T cells enriched from blood (not recorded which). The receptors derive from a woman aged 18-30 years who had recovered from COVID-19. Both conserved end residues are part of each CDR3. D genes are given only for firm matches. Size values are once, few and many counts, or a class for expanded clones, and some rows have none.

J gene: TRBJ1-2
clone size: NA
V gene: TRBV27
D gene: NA
CDR3 protein: CASRANHRVVYGYTF
CDR3 DNA: TGTGCCAGCAGAGCGAACCACAGGGTTGTCTATGGCTACACCTTC

J gene: TRBJ2-7
clone size: medium-sized
V gene: TRBV5-1
D gene: NA
CDR3 protein: CASSFHDYYPRHEQYF
CDR3 DNA: TGCGCCAGCAGCTTTCACGATTACTACCCCAGACACGAGCAGTACTTC

J gene: TRBJ2-7
clone size: NA
V gene: TRBV28
D gene: NA
CDR3 protein: CASSFGGTSYEQYF
CDR3 DNA: TGTGCCAGCAGTTTCGGCGGGACCTCCTACGAGCAGTACTTC

J gene: TRBJ1-2
clone size: NA
V gene: TRBV18
D gene: NA
CDR3 protein: CASSPPGFDYGYTF
CDR3 DNA: TGTGCCAGCTCACCACCCGGGTTTGACTATGGCTACACCTTC

J gene: TRBJ2-1
clone size: NA
V gene: TRBV13
D gene: TRBD2
CDR3 protein: CASRRGLAGNEQFF
CDR3 DNA: TGTGCCAGCCGGAGGGGACTAGCGGGGAATGAGCAGTTCTTC

J gene: TRBJ1-4
clone size: NA
V gene: TRBV7-9
D gene: TRBD1
CDR3 protein: CASSLEWGTGDPTNEKLFF
CDR3 DNA: TGTGCCAGCAGCTTAGAGTGGGGGACAGGGGATCCAACTAATGAAAAACTGTTTTTT

J gene: TRBJ1-6
clone size: NA
V gene: TRBV7-9
D gene: NA
CDR3 protein: CASSTTGTNSPLHF
CDR3 DNA: TGTGCCAGCAGCACGACAGGAACTAATTCACCCCTCCACTTT

J gene: TRBJ1-1
clone size: few
V gene: TRBV12-3/TRBV12-4
D gene: NA
CDR3 protein: CASSQAKNTEAFF
CDR3 DNA: TGTGCCAGCAGCCAGGCTAAGAACACTGAAGCTTTCTTT

J gene: TRBJ2-7
clone size: NA
V gene: TRBV30
D gene: TRBD2
CDR3 protein: CASSPGGKRGSYEQYF
CDR3 DNA: TGTGCCTCTTCCCCCGGGGGGAAAAGGGGCTCCTACGAGCAGTACTTC

J gene: TRBJ1-1
clone size: NA
V gene: TRBV14
D gene: NA
CDR3 protein: CASSEQGGTEAFF
CDR3 DNA: TGTGCCAGCAGCGAACAGGGTGGCACTGAAGCTTTCTTT

J gene: TRBJ1-1
clone size: NA
V gene: TRBV14
D gene: NA
CDR3 protein: CASSPRRDGEAFF
CDR3 DNA: TGTGCCAGCAGTCCTCGGAGGGATGGTGAAGCTTTCTTT

J gene: TRBJ2-1
clone size: NA
V gene: TRBV5-8
D gene: NA
CDR3 protein: CATGGPAHYNEQFF
CDR3 DNA: TGTGCCACCGGCGGTCCGGCCCACTACAATGAGCAGTTCTTC

J gene: TRBJ1-2
clone size: NA
V gene: TRBV7-2
D gene: NA
CDR3 protein: CASSPRGGREYPLNYGYTF
CDR3 DNA: TGTGCCAGCAGCCCCCGGGGGGGCAGGGAGTATCCCCTTAACTATGGCTACACCTTC

J gene: TRBJ2-7
clone size: NA
V gene: TRBV27
D gene: NA
CDR3 protein: CARVFGLPYEQYF
CDR3 DNA: TGTGCCAGGGTATTCGGACTCCCCTACGAGCAGTACTTC

J gene: TRBJ2-3
clone size: NA
V gene: TRBV3-1/TRBV3-2
D gene: TRBD1
CDR3 protein: CASSSRTGSTDTQYF
CDR3 DNA: TGTGCCAGCAGCAGCCGGACAGGTAGCACAGATACGCAGTATTTT

J gene: TRBJ1-1
clone size: few
V gene: TRBV5-1
D gene: TRBD1
CDR3 protein: CASSLQGSYEAFF
CDR3 DNA: TGCGCCAGCAGCCTACAGGGGTCGTATGAAGCTTTCTTT

J gene: TRBJ2-5
clone size: NA
V gene: TRBV20-1
D gene: NA
CDR3 protein: CSARPLETQYF
CDR3 DNA: TGCAGTGCTAGACCTTTAGAGACCCAGTACTTC

J gene: TRBJ2-3
clone size: NA
V gene: TRBV19
D gene: TRBD2
CDR3 protein: CASSTPGASGDTQYF
CDR3 DNA: TGTGCCAGTAGTACACCCGGCGCTAGCGGGGATACGCAGTATTTT

J gene: TRBJ2-1
clone size: NA
V gene: TRBV10-3
D gene: TRBD1
CDR3 protein: CAISVTDRGPNEQFF
CDR3 DNA: TGTGCCATCAGTGTTACGGACAGGGGTCCGAATGAGCAGTTCTTC

J gene: TRBJ1-1
clone size: NA
V gene: TRBV7-9
D gene: TRBD1
CDR3 protein: CASSQDRGNTEAFF
CDR3 DNA: TGTGCCAGCAGCCAGGACAGGGGGAACACTGAAGCTTTCTTT

J gene: TRBJ2-1
clone size: NA
V gene: TRBV7-9
D gene: TRBD1
CDR3 protein: CASRKQGAGEQFF
CDR3 DNA: TGTGCCAGCAGAAAACAGGGGGCCGGTGAGCAGTTCTTC

J gene: TRBJ2-1
clone size: NA
V gene: TRBV2
D gene: NA
CDR3 protein: CASIEGHRNNEQFF
CDR3 DNA: TGTGCCAGCATCGAGGGACACAGGAACAATGAGCAGTTCTTC

J gene: TRBJ1-2
clone size: NA
V gene: TRBV12-3/TRBV12-4
D gene: NA
CDR3 protein: CASSRGGYGYTF
CDR3 DNA: TGTGCCAGCAGTCGCGGGGGCTATGGCTACACCTTC

J gene: TRBJ2-1
clone size: NA
V gene: TRBV19
D gene: NA
CDR3 protein: CASSVGLANEQFF
CDR3 DNA: TGTGCCAGTAGTGTGGGACTGGCCAATGAGCAGTTCTTC

J gene: TRBJ2-1
clone size: once
V gene: TRBV29-1
D gene: NA
CDR3 protein: CSVTYNEQFF
CDR3 DNA: TGCAGCGTTACATACAATGAGCAGTTCTTC

J gene: TRBJ1-6
clone size: once
V gene: TRBV7-9
D gene: TRBD1
CDR3 protein: CASSLGQGDSPLHF
CDR3 DNA: TGTGCCAGCAGCTTAGGGCAGGGGGACTCACCCCTCCACTTT

J gene: TRBJ2-5
clone size: NA
V gene: TRBV3-1/TRBV3-2
D gene: TRBD1
CDR3 protein: CASSPLGQAPGETQYF
CDR3 DNA: TGTGCCAGCAGCCCGCTGGGACAGGCTCCCGGGGAGACCCAGTACTTC

J gene: TRBJ2-7
clone size: few
V gene: TRBV19
D gene: NA
CDR3 protein: CASSPAETYEQYF
CDR3 DNA: TGTGCCAGTAGTCCGGCGGAAACCTACGAGCAGTACTTC

J gene: TRBJ1-5
clone size: once
V gene: TRBV6-2/TRBV6-3
D gene: TRBD1
CDR3 protein: CASSYSWDRADYSNQPQHF
CDR3 DNA: TGTGCCAGCAGTTACTCTTGGGACAGGGCCGACTATAGCAATCAGCCCCAGCATTTT

J gene: TRBJ2-1
clone size: NA
V gene: TRBV5-5
D gene: TRBD2
CDR3 protein: CASSFLAGGPGPQFF
CDR3 DNA: TGTGCCAGCAGCTTCCTAGCGGGAGGGCCGGGCCCGCAGTTCTTC

J gene: TRBJ2-1
clone size: once
V gene: TRBV5-6
D gene: TRBD2
CDR3 protein: CASRRQTSDYYNEQFF
CDR3 DNA: TGTGCCAGCAGAAGACAGACTAGCGATTACTACAATGAGCAGTTCTTC

J gene: TRBJ1-6
clone size: NA
V gene: TRBV4-2
D gene: NA
CDR3 protein: CASSQGLTANSPLHF
CDR3 DNA: TGTGCCAGCAGCCAGGGACTGACAGCCAATTCACCCCTCCACTTT

J gene: TRBJ2-7
clone size: NA
V gene: TRBV2
D gene: TRBD2
CDR3 protein: CASKSGGSSYEQYF
CDR3 DNA: TGTGCCAGCAAAAGCGGGGGAAGCTCCTACGAGCAGTACTTC

J gene: TRBJ1-2
clone size: NA
V gene: TRBV5-1
D gene: NA
CDR3 protein: CASSPSRDRNYGYTF
CDR3 DNA: TGCGCCAGCAGCCCCTCCCGGGATAGGAACTATGGCTACACCTTC

J gene: TRBJ2-1
clone size: NA
V gene: TRBV28
D gene: TRBD2
CDR3 protein: CASSLLAGGDEQFF
CDR3 DNA: TGTGCCAGCAGTTTACTAGCGGGGGGAGATGAGCAGTTCTTC

J gene: TRBJ2-5
clone size: NA
V gene: TRBV24-1
D gene: NA
CDR3 protein: CATSGLRETQYF
CDR3 DNA: TGTGCCACCAGTGGCCTGCGAGAGACCCAGTACTTC

J gene: TRBJ2-7
clone size: NA
V gene: TRBV3-1/TRBV3-2
D gene: NA
CDR3 protein: CASSPYGAGTYEQYF
CDR3 DNA: TGTGCCAGCAGCCCGTACGGCGCAGGGACCTACGAGCAGTACTTC

J gene: TRBJ1-5
clone size: NA
V gene: TRBV2
D gene: TRBD1
CDR3 protein: CASNPDRGQGQPQHF
CDR3 DNA: TGTGCCAGCAACCCCGACAGGGGGCAGGGTCAGCCCCAGCATTTT

J gene: TRBJ1-4
clone size: NA
V gene: TRBV7-9
D gene: TRBD1
CDR3 protein: CASSRTRTGDNEKLFF
CDR3 DNA: TGTGCCAGCAGCCGGACCAGGACAGGGGATAATGAAAAACTGTTTTTT

J gene: TRBJ2-1
clone size: NA
V gene: TRBV4-2
D gene: TRBD2
CDR3 protein: CASSQEGGGLYNEQFF
CDR3 DNA: TGTGCCAGCAGCCAAGAAGGCGGGGGGCTGTACAATGAGCAGTTCTTC

J gene: TRBJ2-2
clone size: NA
V gene: TRBV15
D gene: NA
CDR3 protein: CATSRDLSGGELFF
CDR3 DNA: TGTGCCACCAGCAGAGATCTAAGCGGCGGGGAGCTGTTTTTT

J gene: TRBJ1-1
clone size: NA
V gene: TRBV5-4
D gene: TRBD1
CDR3 protein: CASSSRQGARSEAFF
CDR3 DNA: TGTGCCAGCAGCTCCCGACAGGGGGCGCGATCTGAAGCTTTCTTT

J gene: TRBJ2-6
clone size: NA
V gene: TRBV5-1
D gene: TRBD1
CDR3 protein: CASSLSGQGVFGANVLTF
CDR3 DNA: TGCGCCAGCAGCTTGTCTGGGCAGGGGGTATTTGGGGCCAACGTCCTGACTTTC

J gene: TRBJ1-1
clone size: NA
V gene: TRBV6-5
D gene: NA
CDR3 protein: CASTRTPNTEAFF
CDR3 DNA: TGTGCCAGCACCCGGACACCGAACACTGAAGCTTTCTTT

J gene: TRBJ1-6
clone size: NA
V gene: TRBV27
D gene: NA
CDR3 protein: CASSFREGDPFRF
CDR3 DNA: TGTGCCAGCAGTTTCAGGGAAGGTGATCCTTTTCGCTTT

J gene: TRBJ1-5
clone size: NA
V gene: TRBV4-2
D gene: NA
CDR3 protein: CASSQDASGQPQHF
CDR3 DNA: TGTGCCAGCAGCCAAGATGCATCCGGGCAGCCCCAGCATTTT

J gene: TRBJ1-6
clone size: NA
V gene: TRBV2
D gene: NA
CDR3 protein: CASLRGGNSPLHF
CDR3 DNA: TGTGCCAGCCTGCGGGGCGGGAATTCACCCCTCCACTTT

J gene: TRBJ1-4
clone size: NA
V gene: TRBV6-2/TRBV6-3
D gene: NA
CDR3 protein: CASSYSIYQSDEKLFF
CDR3 DNA: TGTGCCAGCAGTTACTCGATCTACCAGAGCGATGAAAAACTGTTTTTT

J gene: TRBJ1-2
clone size: NA
V gene: TRBV19
D gene: NA
CDR3 protein: CASSIDRNGGFGYTF
CDR3 DNA: TGTGCCAGTAGTATAGATCGCAACGGCGGGTTTGGCTACACCTTC

J gene: TRBJ2-7
clone size: NA
V gene: TRBV29-1
D gene: TRBD2
CDR3 protein: CSVEAPGLAGSVQYF
CDR3 DNA: TGCAGCGTTGAAGCCCCGGGACTAGCGGGAAGCGTGCAGTACTTC

J gene: TRBJ1-1
clone size: NA
V gene: TRBV28
D gene: NA
CDR3 protein: CASSFPGHTLNTEAFF
CDR3 DNA: TGTGCCAGCAGTTTCCCGGGACACACTCTGAACACTGAAGCTTTCTTT

J gene: TRBJ2-1
clone size: NA
V gene: TRBV7-8
D gene: TRBD2
CDR3 protein: CASSLGTSNNEQFF
CDR3 DNA: TGTGCCAGCAGTCTAGGGACTAGTAACAATGAGCAGTTCTTC

J gene: TRBJ2-1
clone size: NA
V gene: TRBV5-1
D gene: TRBD2
CDR3 protein: CASSLVSGGANEQFF
CDR3 DNA: TGCGCCAGCAGCTTGGTTAGCGGGGGAGCCAATGAGCAGTTCTTC

J gene: TRBJ1-2
clone size: NA
V gene: TRBV19
D gene: NA
CDR3 protein: CASSTGLLRNYGYTF
CDR3 DNA: TGTGCCAGTAGTACCGGACTTCTAAGAAACTATGGCTACACCTTC

J gene: TRBJ1-2
clone size: NA
V gene: TRBV6-5
D gene: NA
CDR3 protein: CASSRDTNYGYTF
CDR3 DNA: TGTGCCAGCAGCCGGGACACTAACTATGGCTACACCTTC

J gene: TRBJ1-4
clone size: NA
V gene: TRBV10-3
D gene: NA
CDR3 protein: CAISAGTNEKLFF
CDR3 DNA: TGTGCCATCAGTGCAGGAACTAATGAAAAACTGTTTTTT

J gene: TRBJ1-4
clone size: NA
V gene: TRBV7-2
D gene: NA
CDR3 protein: CASSRSPGEYEKLFF
CDR3 DNA: TGTGCCAGCAGCCGGAGCCCCGGGGAGTATGAAAAACTGTTTTTT

J gene: TRBJ1-2
clone size: NA
V gene: TRBV5-4
D gene: NA
CDR3 protein: CASSLGSDYGYTF
CDR3 DNA: TGTGCCAGCAGCTTGGGATCAGACTATGGCTACACCTTC

J gene: TRBJ1-6
clone size: NA
V gene: TRBV7-9
D gene: NA
CDR3 protein: CASSLVDSPLHF
CDR3 DNA: TGTGCCAGCAGCTTAGTAGATTCACCCCTCCACTTT